These 20 T cell receptor beta chains originate from one sample sequenced in a study of beta chain features in type 1 diabetes. The study reverse transcribed the entire isolated RNA, so it sequenced expressed TCRB transcripts. Sequenced by immunoSEQ multiplex PCR; TCRdb stores in-frame clones only, minus some. The profile shows hundreds of thousands of clones, over 13% of them singletons. Their cognate antigens are unknown. Broader study findings: When Type 1 diabetes patients were examined, their TCRB CDR3s proved moderately but significantly shorter in all four CD4+ subsets.

Material for sequencing was naive CD4+ T cells from blood. These receptors were collected from a man aged 18-30 years with type 1 diabetes.

This rearrangement joins TRBV29-1 to TRBJ1-1; D perhaps matches TRBD1 (6 bases). The CDR3 contains 13 residues. Germline V CDR1 and CDR2: SQVTM, ANQGSEA. Trimming left V 4 bases short and J 8 bases short, with 17 bases between. The CDR3 DNA sequence: TGCAGCGTTGGAAGGGACACGACCCCCGAAGCTTTCTTT. It specifies CSVGRDTTPEAFF.

This clone was found a few times. The chain uses TRBV7-9 and TRBJ2-7; D uncertain. CDR1 is SEHNR and CDR2 is FQNEAQ in the germline V gene (reference sequence). The CDR3 sequence is 12 residues long. With 5 bases removed from V and 5 bases from J, the gap between germline ends came to 10 bases. CDR3 bases: TGTGCCAGCAGCCCAGCCCTCCACGAGCAGTACTTC. Encoded protein: CASSPALHEQYF. The full variable domain, completed using reference TRBV7-9 and TRBJ2-7, is DTGVSQNPRHKITKRGQNVTFRCDPISEHNRLYWYRQTLGQGPEFLTYFQNEAQLEKSRLLSDRFSAERPKGSFSTLEIQRTEQGDSAMYLCASSPALHEQYFGPGTRLTVT.

The chain joins TRBV25-1 to TRBJ2-3; a possible D gene is TRBD1 (5 bases). Germline assignment: CDR1 MGHDK and CDR2 SYGVNS. This CDR3 contains 15 residues. The V gene lost 3 bases and the J gene lost 2 bases, with 12 bases spanning the gap. The chain's CDR3 is CASSDQGRTTDTQYF. The DNA of the CDR3 is TGTGCCAGCAGTGATCAGGGCAGGACCACAGATACGCAGTATTTT.

This clone has a handful of counts. Distinct nucleotide sequences in the sample also encode this CDR3. The rearrangement links TRBV29-1 to TRBJ1-1, with D perhaps matching TRBD1 (5 bases). Trimming shortened V by 6 bases and J by 0 bases, and 5 bases separated the two germline ends. Germline loops: CDR1 SQVTM, CDR2 ANQGSEA. This CDR3 has 11 residues. CDR3 DNA sequence: TGCAGCGTGACAGTGAACACTGAAGCTTTCTTT. Translated, it gives CSVTVNTEAFF.

A few counts support this clone. This rearrangement joins TRBV27 to TRBJ2-7, with D possibly being TRBD2 (5 bases). V was clipped by 6 bases and J by 3 bases, with 18 bases between them. The germline CDR1 and CDR2 sequences are MNHEY and SMNVEV (reference sequence). The CDR3 sequence is 15 residues long. CDR3 DNA sequence: TGTGCCAGCAGCACGGGGTGGGCCCGGGACTACGAGCAGTACTTC. It translates to CASSTGWARDYEQYF.

The V gene is TRBV9, the J gene TRBJ1-4; 8 bases line up with TRBD1. V dropped 3 bases and J dropped 8; count of bases not matched to a gene: 6. Germline-derived CDR1 and CDR2 are SGDLS and YYNGEE. This CDR3 is 14 amino acids long. The CDR3: CASSARTGSEKLFF. The DNA for the CDR3 is TGTGCCAGCAGCGCCCGGACAGGGAGCGAAAAACTGTTTTTT.

This clone occurred a few times. Other DNA sequences within the sample encode an identical CDR3. This chain connects TRBV5-1 to TRBJ2-3; 11 bases are shared with TRBD2. The ends lost 1 base at V and 0 bases at J; junction bases unmatched: 1. The CDR3 runs 16 residues. Looked up from germline, CDR1 is SGHRS and CDR2 is YFSETQ. Here the CDR3 DNA reads TGCGCCAGCAGCTTGAGACTAGCGGGGAGCACAGATACGCAGTATTTT. Protein: CASSLRLAGSTDTQYF.

The chain uses TRBV29-1 and TRBJ1-4; TRBD1 matches at 7 bases. The V and J ends lost 0 bases and 8 bases, in that order; junction bases with no gene match: 9. This CDR3 is built from 15 residues. Germline CDR1 is SQVTM and CDR2 is ANQGSEA. The CDR3 DNA is TGCAGCGTTGAAGATCAGCGGAGGGGGCGGGAAAAACTGTTTTTT. It is translated as CSVEDQRRGREKLFF. The full variable domain, completed using reference TRBV29-1 and TRBJ1-4, is SAVISQKPSRDICQRGTSLTIQCQVDSQVTMMFWYRQQPGQSLTLIATANQGSEATYESGFVIDKFPISRPNLTFSTLTVSNMSPEDSSIYLCSVEDQRRGREKLFFGSGTQLSVL.

This clone was observed a handful of times. The sample carries other DNA sequences with the same CDR3. This chain links TRBV5-1 with TRBJ1-1; D is possibly TRBD1 (6 bases). V lost 0 bases and J lost 1, with 10 bases in between. Germline assignment: CDR1 SGHRS and CDR2 YFSETQ. The CDR3 spans 15 residues. The CDR3 reads CASSLVGQGNTEAFF. The CDR3 DNA reads TGCGCCAGCAGCTTGGTGGGACAAGGGAACACTGAAGCTTTCTTT.

This clone appeared a few times. The chain uses TRBV29-1 and TRBJ2-1; 15 bases align to TRBD2. The V and J ends lost 4 bases and 6 bases, in that order; junction bases with no gene match: 1. The CDR3 has 14 amino acids. Germline V gene sequence: CDR1 SQVTM, CDR2 ANQGSEA. The CDR3 reads CSVGTSGRANEQFF. CDR3 DNA sequence: TGCAGCGTTGGGACTAGCGGGAGGGCCAATGAGCAGTTCTTC.

V is TRBV9 and J is TRBJ2-7; TRBD2 matches at 9 bases. CDR1 SGDLS and CDR2 YYNGEE come from the germline V gene. This CDR3 region has 16 residues. J lost 3 bases, V lost 0 bases, and 7 bases had no gene match. For the CDR3, the DNA is TGTGCCAGCAGCGTAGGGAGCGGGGGGCTGAACTACGAGCAGTACTTC. Its translation is CASSVGSGGLNYEQYF.

Only a few counts were recorded for this clone. The CDR3 sequence is CASSQGTDYEQYF. DNA of the CDR3: TGTGCCAGCTCACAGGGGACGGACTACGAGCAGTACTTC. The V gene is TRBV18, the J gene TRBJ2-7; D tentatively reads TRBD1 or TRBD2 (5 bases each). The CDR3 sequence is 13 residues long. CDR1 is KGHSH and CDR2 is LQKENI in the germline V gene. Trimming stripped 4 bases from V and 3 bases from J, with 10 bases between.

This clone was observed a handful of times. Different DNA sequences within this sample yield the same CDR3. V gene TRBV5-1 combines with J gene TRBJ2-7; TRBD1 agrees at 7 bases. The trim removed 4 bases at V and 2 bases at J, leaving 3 bases unmatched. CDR1 SGHRS and CDR2 YFSETQ come from the germline V gene. The CDR3 totals 13 residues. The chain's CDR3 is CASSAGQAYEQYF. CDR3 nucleotides: TGCGCCAGCAGCGCAGGACAGGCCTACGAGCAGTACTTC.

This clone was observed a few times. The chain couples TRBV27 to TRBJ2-3; D call uncertain. Germline V gene lookup returns CDR1 MNHEY and CDR2 SMNVEV (reference sequence). The length of the CDR3 is 14 residues. Trimming pared 5 bases from V and 3 bases from J, leaving 12 bases between. The CDR3, as DNA: TGTGCCAGCAGTACCCGGGCTATGACAGATACGCAGTATTTT. It translates to CASSTRAMTDTQYF.

This clone occurred a few times. The gene calls are TRBV19 and TRBJ2-1; 11 nucleotides match TRBD1. Trimming took 4 bases from V and 6 from J; bases not matched to a gene: 5. Germline CDR1 reads LNHDA; CDR2 reads SQIVND (reference sequence). The CDR3 has 15 amino acids. CDR3 protein: CASSKDRGLINEQFF. CDR3 coding DNA: TGTGCCAGTAGTAAGGACAGGGGGCTTATCAATGAGCAGTTCTTC.

This clone was detected a few times. This rearrangement joins TRBV14 to TRBJ2-3, with D unresolved. This CDR3 has 13 amino acids. CDR1 is SGHDN and CDR2 is FVKESK in the germline V gene. The V end lost 5 bases, the J end lost 8 bases, and 14 bases lay between the germline ends. The CDR3 loop reads CASSSQAVGTQYF. CDR3 coding DNA: TGTGCCAGCAGCTCGCAGGCGGTTGGTACGCAGTATTTT. Supplemented by reference TRBV14 and TRBJ2-3, the full variable domain reads EAGVTQFPSHSVIEKGQTVTLRCDPISGHDNLYWYRRVMGKEIKFLLHFVKESKQDESGMPNNRFLAERTGGTYSTLKVQPAELEDSGVYFCASSSQAVGTQYFGPGTRLTVL.

This clone was recorded a few times. J is TRBJ2-2 and V is TRBV5-4; possibly TRBD1 for D (6 bases). The germline V gene has CDR1 SGHNT and CDR2 YYREEE (reference sequence). Deletions cut 2 bases from V and 4 bases from J, with 12 bases between. CDR3 length: 15 residues. This CDR3 reads CASSLGQTGTGELFF. The CDR3 nucleotides are TGTGCCAGCAGCTTAGGACAGACAGGCACCGGGGAGCTGTTTTTT.

V is TRBV4-3 and J is TRBJ2-1; D is possibly TRBD2 (5 bases). V lost 4 bases to trimming and J lost 5 bases, with 12 bases between them. This CDR3 spans 14 amino acids. Germline V lookup: CDR1 LGHNA, CDR2 YSLEER. CDR3 sequence: CASSRSYGNNEQFF. The DNA of the CDR3 is TGCGCCAGCAGCCGCAGCTACGGGAACAATGAGCAGTTCTTC.

This chain uses TRBV5-1 with TRBJ1-5; unclear D gene. The CDR3 has 13 amino acids. V lost 4 bases and J 6 bases, leaving 11 bases between the germline ends. The V gene's germline CDR1 is SGHRS and CDR2 YFSETQ. The CDR3 loop reads CASSLMGSQPQHF. DNA for the CDR3: TGCGCCAGCAGCCTGATGGGGTCTCAGCCCCAGCATTTT.

This rearrangement joins TRBV5-1 to TRBJ2-1; D remains ambiguous. From germline, CDR1 is SGHRS and CDR2 YFSETQ. This CDR3 has 17 amino acids. V was pared by 1 base and J by 3 bases, with 17 bases between. CDR3 residues: CASSLSTSGSGYNEQFF. In DNA form, the CDR3 reads TGCGCCAGCAGCTTGTCTACTTCGGGTTCCGGCTACAATGAGCAGTTCTTC.